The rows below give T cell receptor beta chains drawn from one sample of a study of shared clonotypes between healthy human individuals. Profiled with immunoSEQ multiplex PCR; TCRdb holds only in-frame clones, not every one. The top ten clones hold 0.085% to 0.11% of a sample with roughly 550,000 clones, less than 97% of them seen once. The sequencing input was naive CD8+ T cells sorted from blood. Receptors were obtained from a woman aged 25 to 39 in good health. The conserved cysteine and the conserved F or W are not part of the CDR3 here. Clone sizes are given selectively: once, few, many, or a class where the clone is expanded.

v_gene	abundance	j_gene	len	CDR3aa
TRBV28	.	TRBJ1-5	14	ASRTRPGQGYQPQH
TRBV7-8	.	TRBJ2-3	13	ASSSTSGIADTQY
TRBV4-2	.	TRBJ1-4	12	ASSQDRYNEKLF
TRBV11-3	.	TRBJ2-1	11	ASSLTSYNEQF
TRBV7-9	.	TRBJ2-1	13	ASSRDSLWGNEQF
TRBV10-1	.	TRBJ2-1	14	ASSEDILAVYNEQF
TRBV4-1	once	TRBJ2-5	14	ASSQAPGHNLRGQY
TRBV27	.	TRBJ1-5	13	ASSQGTGGNQPQH
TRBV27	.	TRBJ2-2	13	ASSLLAGNTGELF
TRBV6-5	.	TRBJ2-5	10	ASSRGSYKQY
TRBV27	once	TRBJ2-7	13	ASSSGTSVSYEQY
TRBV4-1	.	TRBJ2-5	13	ASSQDPTPAKTQY
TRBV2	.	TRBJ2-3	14	ASSPGTGIKGDTQY
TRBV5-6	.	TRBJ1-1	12	ASSLGARGTEAF
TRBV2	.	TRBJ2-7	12	ASSETENPYEQY
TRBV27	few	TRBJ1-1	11	ASSSEGWPEAF
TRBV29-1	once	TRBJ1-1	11	SVGSRDTGGAF
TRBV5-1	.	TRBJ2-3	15	ASSQDRGQGGTDTQY
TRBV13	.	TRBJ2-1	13	ASSSWGLAGVEQF
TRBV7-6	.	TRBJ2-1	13	ASSFGQDPYNEQF
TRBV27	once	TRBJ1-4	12	ASSLTATNEKLF
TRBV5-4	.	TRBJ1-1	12	ASSLGDRGTEAF
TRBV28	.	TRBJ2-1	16	ASSRRREYTAGYNEQF
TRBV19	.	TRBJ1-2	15	ASSRNKDREDYYGYT
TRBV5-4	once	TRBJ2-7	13	ASSLDATGDYEQY
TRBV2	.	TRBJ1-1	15	ASKDTGSSRTGHAAF
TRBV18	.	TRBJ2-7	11	ASSPPTAYEQY
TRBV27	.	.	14	ASSPYPGTGPYEQY
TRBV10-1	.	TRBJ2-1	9	ASSEDNEQF
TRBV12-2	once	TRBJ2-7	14	ASRVPGTGFNYEQY
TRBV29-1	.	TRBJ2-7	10	SVQGLSLEQY
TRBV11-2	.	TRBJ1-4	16	ASSTRRGTVSTNEKLF
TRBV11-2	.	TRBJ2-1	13	ASRQTRISYNEQF
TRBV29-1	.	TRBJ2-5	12	SAPPVTAQETQY